Below are 20 T cell receptor beta chains sequenced from a single sample in a study of blood T cell repertoires in COVID-19. Repertoires were generated with immunoSEQ multiplex PCR, while TCRdb's copy carries only in-frame clones and drops some. The repertoire holds under 40,000 clones, with about 85% as singletons. Sequenced input: peripheral blood. The receptors stem from a human donor with acute or convalescent COVID-19. The donor label of this sample is uncertain.

The chain joins TRBV30 to TRBJ1-1; TRBD1 might be the D (5 bases). The germline CDR1 and CDR2 sequences are GTSNPN and SVGIG (reference sequence). The CDR3 is made up of 13 amino acids. Deletions cut 6 bases from V and 1 base from J, with 12 bases between. CDR3 sequence: CACLTTGNTEAFF. DNA of the CDR3: TGTGCCTGCCTCACTACAGGGAACACTGAAGCTTTCTTT.

The chain couples TRBV5-1 to TRBJ1-2; possible D gene TRBD1, 6 bases. CDR3 length equals 14 residues. V was pared by 0 bases and J by 8 bases, with 14 bases between. Germline lookup yields CDR1 SGHRS and CDR2 YFSETQ. CDR3 nucleotide sequence: TGCGCCAGCAGCTTGGGGGACAACACTCGCGGCTACACCTTC. This translates into CASSLGDNTRGYTF.

The chain joins TRBV2 to TRBJ2-2, with 10 bases identical to TRBD1. This CDR3 is 15 amino acids long. In germline, CDR1 is SNHLY, CDR2 FYNNEI. Trimming took 5 bases from V and 3 from J; bases not matched to a gene: 3. In nucleotides, the CDR3 is TGTGCCAGCAGTCCGACAGGGGGCGACACCGGGGAGCTGTTTTTT. Translating it yields CASSPTGGDTGELFF.

The chain couples TRBV28 to TRBJ1-2, with 7 positions matching TRBD1. The CDR3 runs 16 residues. V shed 6 bases, J shed 6 bases, and the junction held 16 bases outside the gene matches. Germline loops: CDR1 MDHEN, CDR2 SYDVKM. DNA of the CDR3: TGTGCCAGCAGATCGGAGGGGGCGCGAGGTTTTGATGGCTACACCTTC. Protein product: CASRSEGARGFDGYTF.

The chain carries TRBV5-1 and TRBJ2-1, with 9 bases fitting TRBD1. Losses at the gene ends were 0 bases for V and 8 bases for J; bases not matched to a gene: 6. CDR1 is SGHRS and CDR2 is YFSETQ in the germline V gene. The CDR3 covers 15 residues. The CDR3 loop is CASSLGGQGTDEQFF. In DNA form, the CDR3 reads TGCGCCAGCAGCTTGGGTGGACAGGGGACCGATGAGCAGTTCTTC.

This chain links TRBV5-6 with TRBJ2-1; 9 positions agree with TRBD2. After removal of 4 bases from V and 0 bases from J, the junction contained 14 bases not matched to a gene. The CDR3 length is 19 residues. Germline lookup yields CDR1 SGHDT and CDR2 YYEEEE. CDR3 sequence (DNA): TGTGCCAGCAGCCCCCGGTATGCGGGAGGGCCTGGCTCCTACAATGAGCAGTTCTTC. It translates to CASSPRYAGGPGSYNEQFF.

The chain links TRBV25-1 to TRBJ1-2; D uncertain. The CDR3 loop spans 13 amino acids. Between the trimmed V and J ends, which lost 3 bases and 4 bases, there was a span of 9 bases. CDR1 is MGHDK, CDR2 SYGVNS, per germline. CDR3 nucleotide sequence: TGTGCCAGCAGTGACGGGTTCGGCTATGGCTACACCTTC. Translation gives CASSDGFGYGYTF.

The chain joins TRBV27 to TRBJ1-2, with TRBD1 matching over 10 bases. Trimming at V came to 6 bases and at J to 5 bases, leaving 6 bases not matched to a gene. CDR1 is MNHEY, CDR2 SMNVEV, per germline (reference sequence). The CDR3 extends over 14 amino acids. The CDR3 coding sequence is TGTGCCAGCAGGGGGGGACAGGGGAGGTATGGCTACACCTTC. Its translation is CASRGGQGRYGYTF.

The chain couples TRBV6-5 to TRBJ1-2; 8 bases are a match to TRBD1. Germline CDR1 is MNHEY and CDR2 is SVGAGI. Trimming at V came to 2 bases and at J to 6 bases, leaving 8 bases not matched to a gene. The CDR3 covers 15 residues. CDR3 sequence: CASSYPSTGEDGYTF. CDR3 bases: TGTGCCAGCAGTTACCCCTCGACAGGGGAGGATGGCTACACCTTC.

The J gene is TRBJ2-3, the V gene TRBV18; TRBD2 might be the D (6 bases). V lost 2 bases to trimming and J lost 4 bases, with 7 bases between them. The CDR3 spans 13 residues. CDR1 is KGHSH and CDR2 is LQKENI in the germline V gene. The CDR3 region is CASSPGEADTQYF. Here the CDR3 DNA reads TGTGCCAGCTCACCAGGGGAGGCAGATACGCAGTATTTT.

In this sample, this clone turned up once. Written as DNA, the CDR3 is TGTGCCAGCAGCCCTCAGGGGGCCTCTGAAGCTTTCTTT. Translated, it gives CASSPQGASEAFF. The chain combines TRBV16 with TRBJ1-1; 8 nucleotides line up with TRBD1. The CDR3 runs 13 residues. Germline V lookup: CDR1 KGHSY, CDR2 FQNENV. With V trimmed by 4 bases and J by 6 bases, 4 bases remained unmatched.

This chain uses TRBV9 with TRBJ1-2; the match to TRBD1 covers 9 bases. The CDR3 length is 16 residues. V shed 2 bases, J shed 1 base, and the junction held 6 bases outside the gene matches. Germline lookup yields CDR1 SGDLS and CDR2 YYNGEE. The CDR3 loop is CASSVGTGKVNYGYTF. CDR3 nucleotide sequence: TGTGCCAGCAGCGTGGGGACAGGGAAGGTTAACTATGGCTACACCTTC.

V is TRBV7-8 and J is TRBJ2-7, with 9 bases fitting TRBD1. Per germline, CDR1 SGHVS and CDR2 FQNEAQ. Trimming cost V 6 bases and J 5 bases; bases outside gene matches: 14. CDR3 size: 16 residues. CDR3 DNA: TGTGCCAGCAGTACCCCGCAGGGGACAGGGATCAACGAGCAGTACTTC. It is translated as CASSTPQGTGINEQYF.

For the CDR3, the DNA is TGTGCCAGTAGTATAGAGGACAGGGGGATTGAGCAGTTCTTC. This codes for CASSIEDRGIEQFF. The chain employs TRBV19 and TRBJ2-1; TRBD1 agrees at 10 bases. The J segment lost 9 bases and the V segment lost 0 bases, leaving 2 bases of the junction unmatched. In germline, CDR1 is LNHDA, CDR2 SQIVND (reference sequence). The CDR3 is 14 amino acids.

The CDR3 loop reads CASSPRGTSNQPQHF. The DNA for the CDR3 is TGTGCCAGTAGTCCCCGGGGGACTAGCAATCAGCCCCAGCATTTT. The V call is TRBV19, the J call TRBJ1-5; possibly TRBD1 for D (5 bases). Germline CDR1 LNHDA, CDR2 SQIVND (reference sequence). The CDR3 is 15 amino acids. V was clipped by 5 bases and J by 0 bases, with 11 bases between them.

This rearrangement joins TRBV28 to TRBJ2-7, with a possible D match to TRBD1 (5 bases). The CDR3 extends over 15 amino acids. CDR1 is MDHEN and CDR2 is SYDVKM in the germline V gene. V lost 6 bases and J lost 2, with 17 bases in between. CDR3 bases: TGTGCCAGCAGCCCTATAGGGGTGGGGACCTACGAGCAGTACTTC. It translates to CASSPIGVGTYEQYF. Complete variable domain (other parts from reference TRBV28 and TRBJ2-7): DVKVTQSSRYLVKRTGEKVFLECVQDMDHENMFWYRQDPGLGLRLIYFSYDVKMKEKGDIPEGYSVSREKKERFSLILESASTNQTSMYLCASSPIGVGTYEQYFGPGTRLTVT.

The chain combines TRBV16 with TRBJ2-7; perhaps TRBD1 as D (5 bases). Germline CDR1 reads KGHSY; CDR2 reads FQNENV. Trimming removed 0 bases from V and 2 bases from J, with 8 bases in between. The CDR3 consists of 14 residues. Written as DNA, the CDR3 is TGTGCCAGCAGCCAATCGGGGCCAACCTACGAGCAGTACTTC. It specifies CASSQSGPTYEQYF.

V usage is TRBV6-6 and J usage is TRBJ2-1; D gene ambiguous. Germline CDR1 is MNHNY and CDR2 is SVGAGI (reference sequence). V was clipped by 2 bases and J by 6 bases, with 8 bases between them. CDR3 length equals 13 residues. The CDR3 protein is CASSYPPSNEQFF. As DNA, the CDR3 is TGTGCCAGCAGTTACCCGCCCAGCAATGAGCAGTTCTTC.

In DNA, the CDR3 is TGTGCCTGCGACAGGGACTATCAGCCCCAGCATTTT. Amino acid sequence: CACDRDYQPQHF. V is TRBV30 and J is TRBJ1-5; 7 bases align to TRBD1. Germline CDR1 is GTSNPN and CDR2 is SVGIG (reference sequence). The J segment lost 5 bases and the V segment lost 6 bases, leaving 4 bases of the junction unmatched. There are 12 residues in the CDR3. Drawing the rest from reference TRBV30 and TRBJ1-5, the complete variable domain is SQTIHQWPATLVQPVGSPLSLECTVEGTSNPNLYWYRQAAGRGLQLLFYSVGIGQISSEVPQNLSASRPQDRQFILSSKKLLLSDSGFYLCACDRDYQPQHFGDGTRLSIL.

The rearrangement links TRBV6-2 or TRBV6-3 to TRBJ1-2; 7 bases fit TRBD1. The CDR3 has 13 residues. The junction had 6 bases not matched to a gene; V was cut back by 4 bases and J by 7 bases. The V gene's germline CDR1 is MNHEY and CDR2 SVGEGT. The CDR3 spells CASSSGGSSGYTF. Written as DNA, the CDR3 is TGTGCCAGCAGTTCAGGGGGTTCAAGTGGCTACACCTTC.